A selection of T cell receptor beta chains follows, all from one sample in a study of shared clonotypes between healthy human individuals. TCRdb's copy holds only in-frame clones and misses some; the assay was immunoSEQ multiplex PCR. This table has about 600,000 clones, 95% appearing once. The sequenced sample consisted of naive CD8+ T cells sorted from blood. These TCRs come from a woman aged 25 to 39 in good health. Each CDR3 is given with its conserved first and last residue. The D gene is left open where the match is weak. Expanded clones get a size class; other rows say once, few or many, or leave the size out.

CDR3aa,CDR3nt,abundance,d_gene,j_gene,v_gene
CAYTTGNYGYTF,TGTGCCTATACGACTGGGAACTATGGCTACACCTTC,.,.,TRBJ1-2,TRBV30
CASSSSPPGQGFVVGELFF,TGTGCCAGCAGTTCGTCCCCGCCGGGACAGGGGTTTGTAGTGGGGGAGCTGTTTTTT,.,TRBD1,TRBJ2-2,TRBV28
CASSQDKRWWDTQYF,TGTGCCAGCAGCCAAGACAAGCGGTGGTGGGATACGCAGTATTTT,.,.,TRBJ2-3,TRBV4-2
CASSPLAGLYNEQFF,TGTGCCAGCAGCCCCCTAGCGGGACTATACAATGAGCAGTTCTTC,.,TRBD2,TRBJ2-1,TRBV7-9
CASSVGETATDTQYF,TGTGCCAGCAGCGTAGGGGAGACAGCCACAGATACGCAGTATTTT,.,.,TRBJ2-3,TRBV9
CASSLWVRPYEQYF,TGTGCCAGCAGCTTGTGGGTCCGACCCTACGAGCAGTACTTC,.,.,TRBJ2-7,TRBV5-6
CASSLAPGTGGHEQYF,TGTGCCAGCAGTTTAGCACCAGGGACAGGGGGCCACGAGCAGTACTTC,.,TRBD1,TRBJ2-7,TRBV27
CASSPSGAREQYF,TGTGCCAGCAGCCCCAGTGGGGCTCGGGAGCAGTACTTC,once,.,TRBJ2-7,TRBV27
CASSEGDLAYEQYF,TGTGCCAGCAGTGAGGGGGACCTAGCCTACGAGCAGTACTTC,.,.,TRBJ2-7,TRBV2
CASSSWGNEQFF,TGTGCCAGCAGCTCGTGGGGAAATGAGCAGTTCTTC,.,.,TRBJ2-1,TRBV5-5
CASSLRTGTTEAFF,TGTGCCAGCAGTCTAAGGACAGGGACAACTGAAGCTTTCTTT,.,TRBD1,TRBJ1-1,TRBV6-1
CASKPPNTDTQYF,TGCGCCAGCAAGCCGCCGAACACAGATACGCAGTATTTT,.,.,TRBJ2-3,TRBV4-1
CASRETVGNQPQHF,TGCGCCAGCAGAGAAACAGTTGGCAATCAGCCCCAGCATTTT,.,.,TRBJ1-5,TRBV10-2
CASSQGALVAFF,TGCGCCAGCAGCCAGGGGGCACTGGTAGCTTTCTTT,.,.,TRBJ1-1,TRBV4-1
CASSLGGPNTEAFF,TGCGCCAGCAGCCTCGGGGGTCCGAACACTGAAGCTTTCTTT,.,.,TRBJ1-1,TRBV4-1
CASIPRSSWAPGTDTQYF,TGTGCCAGCATCCCCAGAAGCAGCTGGGCCCCAGGCACAGATACGCAGTATTTT,.,.,TRBJ2-3,TRBV7-2
CASSLSSNEQFF,TGTGCCAGCAGTTTGAGTTCGAATGAGCAGTTCTTC,.,.,TRBJ2-1,TRBV28
CASSLVQGPSDMNTEAFF,TGTGCCAGCAGCTTAGTTCAGGGTCCGAGCGACATGAACACTGAAGCTTTCTTT,.,.,TRBJ1-1,TRBV7-2